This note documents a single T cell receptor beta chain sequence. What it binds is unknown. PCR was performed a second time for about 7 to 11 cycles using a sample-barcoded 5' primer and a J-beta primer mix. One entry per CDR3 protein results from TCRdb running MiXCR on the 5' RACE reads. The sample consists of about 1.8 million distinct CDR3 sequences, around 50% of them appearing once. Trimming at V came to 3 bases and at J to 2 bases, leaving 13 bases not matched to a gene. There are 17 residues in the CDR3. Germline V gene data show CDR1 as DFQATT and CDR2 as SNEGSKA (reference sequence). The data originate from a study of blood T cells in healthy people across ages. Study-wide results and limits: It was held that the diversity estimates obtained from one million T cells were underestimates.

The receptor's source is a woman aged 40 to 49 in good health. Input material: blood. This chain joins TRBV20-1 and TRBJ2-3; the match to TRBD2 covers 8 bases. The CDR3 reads CSASETSGAHHTDTQYF. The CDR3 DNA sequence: TGCAGTGCTAGTGAAACTAGCGGAGCTCACCACACAGATACGCAGTATTTT.